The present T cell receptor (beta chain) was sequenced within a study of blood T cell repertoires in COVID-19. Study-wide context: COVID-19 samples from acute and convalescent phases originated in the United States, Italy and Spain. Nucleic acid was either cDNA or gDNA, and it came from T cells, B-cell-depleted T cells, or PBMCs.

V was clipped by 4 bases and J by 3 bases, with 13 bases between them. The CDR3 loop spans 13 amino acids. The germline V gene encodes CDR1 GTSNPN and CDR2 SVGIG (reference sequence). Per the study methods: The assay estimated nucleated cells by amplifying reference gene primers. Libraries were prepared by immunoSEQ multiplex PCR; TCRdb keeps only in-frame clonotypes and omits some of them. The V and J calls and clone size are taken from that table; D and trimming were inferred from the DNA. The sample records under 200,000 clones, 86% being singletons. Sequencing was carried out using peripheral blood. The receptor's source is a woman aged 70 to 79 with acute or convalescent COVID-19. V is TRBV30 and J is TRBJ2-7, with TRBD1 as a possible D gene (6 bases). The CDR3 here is CAWKALQGYEQYF. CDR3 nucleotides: TGTGCCTGGAAAGCGTTACAGGGCTACGAGCAGTACTTC.